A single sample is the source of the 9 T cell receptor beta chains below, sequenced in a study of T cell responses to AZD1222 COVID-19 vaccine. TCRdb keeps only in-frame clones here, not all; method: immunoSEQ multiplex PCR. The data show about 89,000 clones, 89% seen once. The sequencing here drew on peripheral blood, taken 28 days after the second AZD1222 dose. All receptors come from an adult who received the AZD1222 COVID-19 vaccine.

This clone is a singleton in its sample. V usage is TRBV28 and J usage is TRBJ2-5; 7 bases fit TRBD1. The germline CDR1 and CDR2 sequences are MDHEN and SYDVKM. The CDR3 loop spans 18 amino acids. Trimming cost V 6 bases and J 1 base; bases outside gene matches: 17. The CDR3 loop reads CASSSIDLDRRVQETQYF. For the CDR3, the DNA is TGTGCCAGCAGCTCCATCGATTTGGACAGGCGGGTCCAAGAGACCCAGTACTTC.

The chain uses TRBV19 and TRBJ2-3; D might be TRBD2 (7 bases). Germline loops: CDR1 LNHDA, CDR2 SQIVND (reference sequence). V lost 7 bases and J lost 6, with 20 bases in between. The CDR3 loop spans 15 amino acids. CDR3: CASTGGLKGLDTQYF. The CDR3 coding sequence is TGTGCCAGTACGGGGGGCCTGAAAGGTTTGGATACGCAGTATTTT.

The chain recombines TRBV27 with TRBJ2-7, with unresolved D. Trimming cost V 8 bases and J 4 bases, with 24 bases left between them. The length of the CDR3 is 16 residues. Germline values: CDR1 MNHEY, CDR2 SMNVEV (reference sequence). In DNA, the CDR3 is TGTGCCAGCCGGACGGAGAGTACCGGGCCCGGATACGAGCAGTACTTC. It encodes CASRTESTGPGYEQYF.

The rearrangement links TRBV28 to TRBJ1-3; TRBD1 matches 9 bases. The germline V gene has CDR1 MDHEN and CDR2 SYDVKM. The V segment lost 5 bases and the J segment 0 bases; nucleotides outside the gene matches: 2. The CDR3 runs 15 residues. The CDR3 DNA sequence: TGTGCCAGCAGTCCGACAGGGGGCTCTGGAAACACCATATATTTT. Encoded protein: CASSPTGGSGNTIYF.

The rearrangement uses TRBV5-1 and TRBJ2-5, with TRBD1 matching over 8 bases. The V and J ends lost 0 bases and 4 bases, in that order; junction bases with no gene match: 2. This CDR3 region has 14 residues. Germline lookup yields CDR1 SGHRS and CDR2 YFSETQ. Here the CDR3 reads CASSLGQGPETQYF. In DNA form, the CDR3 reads TGCGCCAGCAGCTTGGGACAGGGGCCAGAGACCCAGTACTTC.

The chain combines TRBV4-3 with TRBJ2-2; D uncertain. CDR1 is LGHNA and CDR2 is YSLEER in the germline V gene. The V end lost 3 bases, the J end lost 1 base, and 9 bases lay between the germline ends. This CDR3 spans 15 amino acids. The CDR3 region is CASSHQQLNTGELFF. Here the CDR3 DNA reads TGCGCCAGCAGCCATCAACAGCTGAACACCGGGGAGCTGTTTTTT.

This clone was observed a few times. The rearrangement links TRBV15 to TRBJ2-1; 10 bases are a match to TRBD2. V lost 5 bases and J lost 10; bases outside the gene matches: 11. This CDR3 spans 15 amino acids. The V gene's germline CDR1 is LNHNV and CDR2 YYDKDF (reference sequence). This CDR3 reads CATSEITSGVSEQFF. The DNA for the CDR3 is TGTGCCACCAGCGAGATAACTAGCGGGGTATCCGAGCAGTTCTTC.

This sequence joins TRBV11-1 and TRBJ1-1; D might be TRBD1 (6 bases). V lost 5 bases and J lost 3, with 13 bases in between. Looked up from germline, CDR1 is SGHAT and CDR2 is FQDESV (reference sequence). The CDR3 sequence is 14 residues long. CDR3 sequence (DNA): TGTGCCAGCAGCCCCAACAGGGTCGACACTGAAGCTTTCTTT. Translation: CASSPNRVDTEAFF. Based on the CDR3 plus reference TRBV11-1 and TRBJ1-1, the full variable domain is EAEVAQSPRYKITEKSQAVAFWCDPISGHATLYWYRQILGQGPELLVQFQDESVVDDSQLPKDRFSAERLKGVDSTLKIQPAELGDSAMYLCASSPNRVDTEAFFGQGTRLTVV.

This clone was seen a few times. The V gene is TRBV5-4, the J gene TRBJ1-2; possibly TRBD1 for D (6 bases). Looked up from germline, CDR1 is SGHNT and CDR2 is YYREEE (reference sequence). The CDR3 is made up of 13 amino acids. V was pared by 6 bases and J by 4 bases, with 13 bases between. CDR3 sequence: CASNKGGSYGYTF. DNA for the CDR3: TGTGCCAGCAATAAGGGGGGTTCCTATGGCTACACCTTC.